The TCR beta chain under discussion was sequenced for a study of OX40 agonist ivuxolimab in advanced cancers. Assay used: immunoSEQ multiplex PCR; TCRdb lists only in-frame clones, some missing. The table lists 45,000 or so clones, approximately 86% of them singletons. The CDR3 is made up of 13 amino acids. Germline V lookup: CDR1 PRHDT, CDR2 FYEKMQ (reference sequence). V lost 3 bases to trimming and J lost 6 bases; unmatched junction nucleotides: 3. About this clone: Its antigen is undetermined.

Study findings and constraints: In the expanded peripheral T cells, antigen specificity was never determined.

The sequencing here drew on CD4+ or CD8+ T cells sorted from blood, taken in a trial of the OX40 agonist ivuxolimab. This chain links TRBV13 with TRBJ2-3, with TRBD1 matching over 7 bases. This receptor was obtained from an adult with an advanced solid tumor such as melanoma, head and neck, liver or kidney cancer. Here the CDR3 DNA reads TGTGCCAGCAGCTTCAGGGGGAGCGATACGCAGTATTTT. Translated: CASSFRGSDTQYF.